This T cell receptor beta chain emerged from a study of blood T cell repertoires in COVID-19. Sequenced by immunoSEQ multiplex PCR; TCRdb stores in-frame clones only, minus some. The sample yields approximately 99,000 clones, roughly 84% seen once. Germline V gene lookup returns CDR1 MNHNY and CDR2 SVGAGI (reference sequence). CDR3 length: 19 amino acids. Germline trimming cut 6 bases from V and 3 bases from J; bases unmatched to any gene: 15. This clone was counted once. The origin of this receptor is a man between 65 and 79 years old with active or convalescent COVID-19. V usage is TRBV6-6 and J usage is TRBJ2-2, with TRBD1 matching 11 bases. The source material was peripheral blood. DNA of the CDR3: TGTGCCAGCAGACGAGCACAACTCGGGACAGGGGGGTACACCGGGGAGCTGTTTTTT. Translated: CASRRAQLGTGGYTGELFF.